This T cell receptor beta chain was sequenced during a study of CD8+ T cells in alopecia areata. Study at large: Treated patients took oral tofacitinib at 5 to 10 mg twice daily. Tofacitinib dosing lasted 6 to 18 months, which was then followed by 6 months off drug. Study-wide points: In scalp and blood during tofacitinib, many expanded lesional clones persisted. Especially in alopecia totalis/universalis, lesional scalp showed greater clonality than normal scalp did.

Trimming stripped 4 bases from V and 6 bases from J, with 12 bases between. Germline CDR1 is GTSNPN and CDR2 is SVGIG (reference sequence). The CDR3 is made up of 13 amino acids. Treatment of the sample: oral pan-JAK inhibitor, 5-10 mg twice daily. Following extraction, RNA underwent reverse transcription to cDNA, which served as the sequencing template. Profiling relied on immunoSEQ multiplex PCR, and the TCRdb table lists in-frame clones only, not all of them. The profile shows approximately 210,000 clones, 45% to 65% of them singletons. Comment on this clone: Its target is not known.

The specimen comprised CD4+ T cells sorted from blood, sampled at week 4, from a patient treated with tofacitinib. This TCR derives from a human donor with alopecia areata. V is TRBV30 and J is TRBJ2-2; TRBD2 might be the D (6 bases). For the CDR3, the DNA is TGTGCCTGGAACGGAGGGCTCGCCGGGGAGCTGTTTTTT. It encodes CAWNGGLAGELFF.